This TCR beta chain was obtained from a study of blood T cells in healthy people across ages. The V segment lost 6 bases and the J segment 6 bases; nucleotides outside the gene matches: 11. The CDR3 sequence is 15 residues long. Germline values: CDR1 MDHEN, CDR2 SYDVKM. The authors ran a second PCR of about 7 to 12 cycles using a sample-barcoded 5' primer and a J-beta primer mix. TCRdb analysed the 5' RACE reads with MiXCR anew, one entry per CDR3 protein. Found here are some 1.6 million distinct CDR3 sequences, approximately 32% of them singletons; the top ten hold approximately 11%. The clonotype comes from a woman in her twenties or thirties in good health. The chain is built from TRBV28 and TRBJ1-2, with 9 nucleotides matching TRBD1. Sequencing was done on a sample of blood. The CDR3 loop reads CASRGRDRVLDGYTF. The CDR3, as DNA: TGTGCCAGCAGGGGGAGGGACAGGGTTCTCGATGGCTACACCTTC.